This T cell receptor (beta chain) came from a study of shared clonotypes between healthy human individuals. Notes on the study in general: Among non-shared clonotypes, generation probabilities were lower than among those shared by all four donors.

CDR3 length: 17 residues. CDR1 and CDR2 from the germline V gene are MDHEN and SYDVKM. V lost 5 bases and J 0 bases, leaving 20 bases between the germline ends. The table came from immunoSEQ multiplex PCR; TCRdb's copy has only in-frame clones and leaves some out. The sample contains approximately 2.4 million clones, 95% of which appear only once. The sample holds one count of this clone. The antigen is unknown. The gene calls are TRBV28 and TRBJ2-7, with D possibly being TRBD1 (5 bases). The TCR comes from a man between 18 and 29 years old in good health. Sequenced sample: naive CD4+ T cells sorted from blood. Specified subset: CD45RA+ positively selected. The CDR3 DNA reads as TGTGCCAGCAGTCCAACCAACAGGATCAGGAGCTCCTACGAGCAGTACTTC. Encoded protein: CASSPTNRIRSSYEQYF. Looking up the rest from reference TRBV28 and TRBJ2-7 gives the full variable domain: DVKVTQSSRYLVKRTGEKVFLECVQDMDHENMFWYRQDPGLGLRLIYFSYDVKMKEKGDIPEGYSVSREKKERFSLILESASTNQTSMYLCASSPTNRIRSSYEQYFGPGTRLTVT.